These 8 T cell receptor beta chains were sequenced from one sample in a study of cytomegalovirus exposure and HLA in healthy donors. PCR was performed using 60 Vbeta and 13 Jbeta primers. Measured with immunoSEQ multiplex PCR; TCRdb has only the in-frame clones, and not every one. The sample records 130,000 to 150,000 clones, 60% to 85% being singletons. Sequencing was performed on PBMCs. The receptor source for this set is a male donor in good health and CMV-seropositive.

This clone has more than one count but fewer than ten. V gene TRBV28 combines with J gene TRBJ2-3; no reliable D call. The CDR3 consists of 13 residues. Trimming left V 8 bases short and J 0 bases short, with 9 bases between. Germline V gene data show CDR1 as MDHEN and CDR2 as SYDVKM. CDR3 residues: CASRRSSTDTQYF. CDR3 DNA: TGTGCCAGCCGCCGTAGTAGCACAGATACGCAGTATTTT.

The V and J genes are TRBV5-4 and TRBJ2-7; perhaps TRBD2 as D (6 bases). Trimming removed 3 bases at V and 4 bases at J, with 23 bases between. Germline CDR1 and CDR2: SGHNT and YYREEE (reference sequence). The length of the CDR3 is 17 residues. CDR3 in amino acids: CASSSDRGNPPAYEQYF. The CDR3 coding sequence is TGTGCCAGCAGCTCTGATCGGGGGAACCCACCTGCATACGAGCAGTACTTC.

The chain uses TRBV15 and TRBJ2-5; D might be TRBD1 (6 bases). Trimming took off 5 bases at V and 3 bases at J, with 13 bases between the two ends. The CDR3 length is 14 residues. The germline gives CDR1 LNHNV, CDR2 YYDKDF (reference sequence). In DNA, the CDR3 is TGTGCCACCAGCGGTGGACAGATGGAAGAGACCCAGTACTTC. Its protein product is CATSGGQMEETQYF.

The rearrangement uses TRBV2 and TRBJ2-1, with 10 bases lining up with TRBD1. The CDR3 totals 14 residues. After removal of 8 bases from V and 8 bases from J, the junction contained 9 bases not matched to a gene. Germline V gives CDR1 SNHLY, CDR2 FYNNEI. The CDR3 loop is CASGKDRGPHEQFF. The CDR3 nucleotides are TGTGCCAGCGGGAAAGACAGGGGGCCCCATGAGCAGTTCTTC.

V usage is TRBV19 and J usage is TRBJ2-3; D might be TRBD2 (6 bases). CDR1 is LNHDA and CDR2 is SQIVND in the germline V gene (reference sequence). This CDR3 region has 15 residues. V was shortened by 1 base and J by 4 bases, with 12 bases between the two germline ends. CDR3 sequence: CASSIGTLAPDTQYF. DNA for the CDR3: TGTGCCAGTAGTATAGGGACTCTAGCGCCAGATACGCAGTATTTT. The full variable domain, completed using reference TRBV19 and TRBJ2-3, is DGGITQSPKYLFRKEGQNVTLSCEQNLNHDAMYWYRQDPGQGLRLIYYSQIVNDFQKGDIAEGYSVSREKKESFPLTVTSAQKNPTAFYLCASSIGTLAPDTQYFGPGTRLTVL.

The rearrangement joins TRBV5-8 to TRBJ1-4; no reliable D call. CDR1 is SGHTS, CDR2 YDEGEE, per germline. Trimming shortened V by 0 bases and J by 0 bases, and 9 bases separated the two germline ends. This CDR3 contains 16 residues. The CDR3 DNA reads as TGTGCCAGCAGCTTGGGGGCGACGACAACTAATGAAAAACTGTTTTTT. Protein sequence: CASSLGATTTNEKLFF.

This chain links TRBV10-3 with TRBJ2-4; a weak D match, TRBD1 (6 bases). CDR3 length equals 13 residues. The V end was cut by 4 bases, the J end by 5 bases, with 9 bases between. Germline lookup yields CDR1 ENHRY and CDR2 SYGVKD. The CDR3 sequence is CAISGGQENIQYF. The DNA for the CDR3 is TGTGCCATCAGTGGGGGACAAGAAAACATTCAGTACTTC.

There are a few counts of this clone. Other nucleotide sequences from this sample produce the same CDR3. The chain recombines TRBV5-1 with TRBJ2-3, with 12 bases lining up with TRBD2. The junction had 8 bases not matched to a gene; V was cut back by 0 bases and J by 6 bases. The length of the CDR3 is 17 residues. The germline gives CDR1 SGHRS, CDR2 YFSETQ. The CDR3 sequence is CASSLDLAGGPTDTQYF. DNA of the CDR3: TGCGCCAGCAGCTTGGACCTAGCGGGGGGGCCTACGGATACGCAGTATTTT.